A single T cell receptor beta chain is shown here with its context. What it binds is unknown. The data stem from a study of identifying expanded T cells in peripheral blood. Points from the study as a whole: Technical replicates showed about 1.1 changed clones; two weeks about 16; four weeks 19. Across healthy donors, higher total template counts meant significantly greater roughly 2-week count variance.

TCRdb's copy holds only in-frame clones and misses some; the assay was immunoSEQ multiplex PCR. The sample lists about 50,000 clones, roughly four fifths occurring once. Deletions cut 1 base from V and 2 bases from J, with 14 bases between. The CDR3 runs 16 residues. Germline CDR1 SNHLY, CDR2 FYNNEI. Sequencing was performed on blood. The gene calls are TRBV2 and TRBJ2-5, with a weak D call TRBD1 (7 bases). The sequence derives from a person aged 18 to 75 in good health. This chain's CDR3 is CASSEVWRGHQETQYF. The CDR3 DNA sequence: TGTGCCAGCAGTGAAGTATGGAGGGGGCATCAAGAGACCCAGTACTTC.